A single sample is the source of the 23 T cell receptor beta chains below, sequenced in a study of CD8+ T cells in alopecia areata. A panel of CD4, CD8alpha, NKG2D, NKG2ACE and other markers served to sort pooled cutaneous lymph node cells. TCR sequencing used cDNA made by reverse transcription of extracted RNA. Profiled with immunoSEQ multiplex PCR; TCRdb holds only in-frame clones, not every one. Recorded here are approximately 280,000 clones, none singletons. Sequenced input: CD4+ T cells sorted from a lymph node. Every receptor here comes from a C3H/HeJ mouse with alopecia areata. This strain has MHC haplotype H2-k.

About this clone: Mouse gene names and germline throughout. The CDR3 end lies 4 residues beyond the end of the read and is filled in from the germline J gene. The same CDR3 is also encoded by other DNA sequences in this sample. The genes are TRBV13-1 and TRBJ2-3; D is perhaps TRBD1 (6 bases). CDR1 is NSHNY and CDR2 is SYGAGN in the germline V gene. The CDR3 consists of 15 residues. The V and J ends lost 2 bases and 0 bases respectively, with 10 bases between them. CDR3 DNA, as far as it was read: TGTGCCAGCAGTGAGGGGACAACTAGTGCAGAA. Its translation: CASSEGTTSAE. The CDR3, in full, reads CASSEGTTSAETLYF.

This clone was seen more than once but under ten times. Mouse gene names and germline throughout. The CDR3 end is not reached by the read, which stops 4 residues before it; the germline J gene fills it in. The chain has TRBV17 and TRBJ2-7; 9 bases align to TRBD2. The CDR3 contains 16 residues. Germline assignment: CDR1 MNHDT and CDR2 YYDKIL. The CDR3 protein is CASSRRGTAGGDEQYF. The part of the CDR3 DNA that was read is TGTGCTAGCAGTAGAAGGGGGACTGCTGGGGGGGAT.

As concerns this clone: Mouse germline and gene names are used. The observed sequence ends 4 residues before the CDR3 terminus, with the missing tail filled in from the germline J gene. The chain joins TRBV5 to TRBJ2-7, with D possibly matching TRBD2 (6 bases). The CDR3 covers 15 residues. The germline V gene encodes CDR1 LGHNA and CDR2 YNLKQL (reference sequence). The V gene lost 0 bases and the J gene lost 2 bases, with 11 bases spanning the gap. CDR3 DNA (partial): TGTGCCAGCAGCCAAGAGGCGGCTGGGGCCTAT. It yields the protein CASSQEAAGAY. In full, the CDR3 reads CASSQEAAGAYEQYF.

Concerning this clone: Gene names and germline refer to mouse. The read ends 4 residues before the CDR3 terminus; that terminus is restored from the germline J gene. Other DNA sequences in this sample translate to the same CDR3. The V gene is TRBV1, the J gene TRBJ2-3, with D possibly being TRBD1 (6 bases). The CDR3 contains 15 residues. With 1 base removed from V and 0 bases from J, the gap between germline ends came to 8 bases. CDR1 NSQYPW and CDR2 LRSPGD come from the germline V gene (reference sequence). The DNA read from the CDR3 is TGCACCTGCAGTGCAGTGAGGGGGAGTGCAGAA. Amino acids: CTCSAVRGSAE. The complete CDR3 protein is CTCSAVRGSAETLYF. Filled out from reference TRBV1 and TRBJ2-3, the complete variable domain reads VTLLEQNPRWRLVPRGQAVNLRCILKNSQYPWMSWYQQDLQKQLQWLFTLRSPGDKEVKSLPGADYLATRVTDTELRLQVANMSQGRTLYCTCSAVRGSAETLYFGSGTRLTVL.

As for this clone: Gene names and germline match the mouse. The read comes to an end 4 residues before the CDR3 does, leaving the germline J gene to fill in the end. The chain combines TRBV13-1 with TRBJ2-3; 9 bases map to TRBD1. V lost 5 bases and J lost 0; bases outside the gene matches: 4. The CDR3 extends over 15 amino acids. CDR1 is NSHNY, CDR2 SYGAGN, per germline. CDR3 region: CASRGQGSSAETLYF. Incomplete CDR3 DNA: TGTGCCAGCAGAGGACAGGGGTCTAGTGCAGAA.

This clone was recorded a few times. Mouse gene names and germline throughout. The sequence runs out 4 residues before the end of the CDR3; the remainder is reconstructed from the germline J gene. The chain joins TRBV19 to TRBJ2-2; TRBD1 is a possible D gene (5 bases). Between the trimmed V and J ends, which lost 5 bases and 0 bases, there was a span of 8 bases. The CDR3 runs 14 residues. The V gene's germline CDR1 is FNHDT and CDR2 SITEND (reference sequence). The CDR3 bases that were read are TGTGCCAGCAGAACGACAGCAAACACCGGG. Translated, it gives CASRTTANTG. The entire CDR3 protein reads CASRTTANTGQLYF.

This clone showed up just a few times. The genes and germline here are from mouse. Read data end 4 residues before the CDR3 end; the end is taken from the germline J gene. The chain combines TRBV1 with TRBJ1-1; 7 bases are shared with TRBD1. Germline V gives CDR1 NSQYPW, CDR2 LRSPGD (reference sequence). The CDR3 covers 15 residues. The V and J ends lost 1 base and 3 bases, in that order; junction bases with no gene match: 5. The CDR3: CTCSAVQGKDTEVFF. CDR3 bases read: TGCACCTGCAGTGCAGTACAGGGGAAGGACACA. Based on the CDR3 plus reference TRBV1 and TRBJ1-1, the full variable domain is VTLLEQNPRWRLVPRGQAVNLRCILKNSQYPWMSWYQQDLQKQLQWLFTLRSPGDKEVKSLPGADYLATRVTDTELRLQVANMSQGRTLYCTCSAVQGKDTEVFFGKGTRLTVV.

Concerning this clone itself: Mouse germline and gene names are used. The CDR3 goes on 4 residues after the read ends, and that part is filled in from the germline J gene. The genes are TRBV17 and TRBJ1-2, with D possibly TRBD1 on 6 matching bases. Germline V CDR1 and CDR2: MNHDT, YYDKIL. The CDR3 is 14 amino acids. V was cut by 6 bases and J by 0 bases, with 11 bases left in between. The CDR3 spells CASRRTAPNSDYTF. The part of the CDR3 DNA that was read is TGTGCTAGCAGAAGGACAGCTCCAAACTCC.

To note about this clone: Gene names follow the mouse nomenclature. The observed sequence ends 4 residues before the CDR3 terminus, with the missing tail filled in from the germline J gene. The chain is built from TRBV13-1 and TRBJ2-2; TRBD2 aligns across 7 bases. The CDR3 has 16 residues. The V segment lost 3 bases and the J segment 0 bases; nucleotides outside the gene matches: 5. Germline CDR1 reads NSHNY; CDR2 reads SYGAGN. The CDR3 loop reads CASSVSWGTNTGQLYF. The sequenced CDR3 bases are TGTGCCAGCAGTGTGTCCTGGGGGACAAACACCGGG.

This clone was counted a few times. Gene names and germline refer to mouse. The read stops 4 residues short of the end of the CDR3; the missing end is completed from the germline J gene. The chain recombines TRBV29 with TRBJ1-1; D possibly corresponds to TRBD1 (6 bases). Looked up from germline, CDR1 is MSHET and CDR2 is SYDVDS. The CDR3 consists of 13 residues. Incomplete CDR3 DNA: TGTGCTAGCAGTTTAGGAGGGGGAGCA. Residues: CASSLGGGA. The CDR3 in full is CASSLGGGAEVFF.

The sample holds many counts of this clone. Gene and germline names: mouse. The observed sequence ends 4 residues before the CDR3 terminus, with the missing tail filled in from the germline J gene. The sample carries other DNA sequences with the same CDR3. The chain has TRBV1 and TRBJ2-1, with 7 positions matching TRBD2. The CDR3 runs to 15 residues. Trimming cost V 1 base and J 1 base; bases outside gene matches: 1. Germline CDR1 reads NSQYPW; CDR2 reads LRSPGD (reference sequence). The CDR3 loop reads CTCSAAWGNYAEQFF. CDR3 DNA, as far as it was read: TGCACCTGCAGTGCAGCCTGGGGGAACTATGCT.

This clone was seen more than once but under ten times. Each gene name is a mouse one. The sequenced fragment ends 4 residues before the CDR3 boundary, so the rest is inferred from the germline J gene. Other DNA sequences in the same sample also yield this CDR3. The chain uses TRBV5 and TRBJ1-1, with D tentatively TRBD1 (6 bases). The CDR3 runs 13 residues. Trimming left V 4 bases short and J 4 bases short, with 10 bases between. Germline V gives CDR1 LGHNA, CDR2 YNLKQL (reference sequence). CDR3: CASSPTGSTEVFF. CDR3 bases read: TGTGCCAGCAGCCCCACAGGGTCCACA.

This clone was picked up a small number of times. Gene names are the mouse ones. The read falls 4 residues short of the CDR3 end, and the missing part is taken from the germline J gene. This chain connects TRBV13-2 to TRBJ2-7, with 9 bases lining up with TRBD2. CDR1 is NNHNN and CDR2 is SYGAGS in the germline V gene (reference sequence). This CDR3 is built from 13 residues. The CDR3 reads CASAPGTGNEQYF. Incomplete CDR3 DNA: TGTGCCAGCGCTCCCGGGACTGGGAAT.

As regards this clone: Gene names are the mouse ones. The observed sequence ends 4 residues before the CDR3 terminus, with the missing tail filled in from the germline J gene. Different DNA sequences within this sample yield the same CDR3. This chain joins TRBV13-3 and TRBJ1-1; 10 positions match TRBD1. The CDR3 has 14 residues. V lost 3 bases, J lost 3 bases, and 2 bases stayed unmatched. Germline V gene data show CDR1 as NNHDY and CDR2 as SYVADS. The CDR3 protein is CASSGDRGDTEVFF. The part of the CDR3 DNA that was read is TGTGCCAGCAGTGGGGACAGGGGTGACACA.

As regards this clone: Genes and germline are mouse. The CDR3 end lies 4 residues beyond the end of the read and is filled in from the germline J gene. The chain joins TRBV5 to TRBJ2-3; 11 nucleotides match TRBD2. The V and J ends lost 4 bases and 0 bases, in that order; junction bases with no gene match: 3. The CDR3 has 16 residues. Per the germline V gene, CDR1 is LGHNA and CDR2 is YNLKQL (reference sequence). The sequenced part of the CDR3 DNA is TGTGCCAGCAGCCGAGACTGGGGGGGTAGTGCAGAA. Its translation is CASSRDWGGSAE. The entire CDR3 protein reads CASSRDWGGSAETLYF.

Details on this clone: The gene names here belong to mouse. The CDR3 extends 4 residues past the end of the read, so its final part is completed from the germline J gene. Other DNA sequences in this specimen translate into the identical CDR3. The rearrangement links TRBV1 to TRBJ2-1; 8 bases agree with TRBD1. The V segment lost 3 bases and the J segment 1 base; nucleotides outside the gene matches: 2. The germline gives CDR1 NSQYPW, CDR2 LRSPGD (reference sequence). The CDR3 has 15 residues. The CDR3 loop is CTCSAGTGNYAEQFF. CDR3 DNA, as far as it was read: TGCACCTGCAGTGCGGGGACAGGAAACTATGCT.

This clone was counted between two and nine times. Gene names and germline refer to mouse. The read terminates 4 residues before the CDR3 end, so the remaining end is supplied by the germline J gene. Other DNA sequences from this sample encode an identical CDR3 as well. The chain carries TRBV19 and TRBJ2-1; TRBD2 is a possible D gene (6 bases). This CDR3 is built from 13 residues. V was cut by 4 bases and J by 1 base, with 6 bases left in between. The germline CDR1 and CDR2 sequences are FNHDT and SITEND (reference sequence). The CDR3 sequence is CASSGGNYAEQFF. CDR3 bases read: TGTGCCAGCAGTGGGGGGAACTATGCT.

Turning to this clone: Mouse names are used for the genes. The read ends 4 residues shy of where the CDR3 ends; the end is completed using the germline J gene. The same CDR3 can be traced to other DNA sequences in this sample. The genes are TRBV13-1 and TRBJ2-5, with D possibly matching TRBD1 (6 bases). Germline CDR1 and CDR2: NSHNY and SYGAGN. The CDR3 totals 13 residues. Incomplete CDR3 DNA: TGTGCCAGCAGTGAGGGACAAAAAGAC. This translates into CASSEGQKD. The CDR3 in full is CASSEGQKDTQYF.

About this clone: Gene labels here are mouse ones. The read comes to an end 4 residues before the CDR3 does, leaving the germline J gene to fill in the end. The chain recombines TRBV29 with TRBJ2-5; maybe TRBD2 (6 bases). Looked up from germline, CDR1 is MSHET and CDR2 is SYDVDS. Trimming stripped 3 bases from V and 1 base from J, with 8 bases between. The CDR3 has 14 residues. The CDR3 bases that were read are TGTGCTAGCAGTTTCCGGGGGGACCAAGAC. It codes for CASSFRGDQD. The entire CDR3 protein reads CASSFRGDQDTQYF.

This clone was detected a few times. The genes and germline here are from mouse. The sequenced fragment ends 4 residues before the CDR3 boundary, so the rest is inferred from the germline J gene. The rearrangement uses TRBV19 and TRBJ2-5; D might be TRBD1 (5 bases). The V gene lost 3 bases and the J gene lost 2 bases, with 7 bases spanning the gap. The CDR3 contains 13 residues. CDR1 FNHDT and CDR2 SITEND come from the germline V gene (reference sequence). The part of the CDR3 DNA that was read is TGTGCCAGCAGTAGAGGGGTCCAAGAC. Protein sequence: CASSRGVQD. The whole CDR3 sequence is CASSRGVQDTQYF. Variable domain in full (rest from reference TRBV19 and TRBJ2-5): GGIITQTPKFLIGQEGQKLTLKCQQNFNHDTMYWYRQDSGKGLRLIYYSITENDLQKGDLSEGYDASREKKSSFSLTVTSAQKNEMAVFLCASSRGVQDTQYFGPGTRLLVL.

With respect to this clone: Any gene name here is a mouse gene name. The observed sequence ends 4 residues before the CDR3 terminus, with the missing tail filled in from the germline J gene. The chain links TRBV19 to TRBJ2-7; D is perhaps TRBD1 (6 bases). CDR1 is FNHDT and CDR2 is SITEND in the germline V gene (reference sequence). This CDR3 comprises 14 residues. Partial CDR3 DNA: TGTGCCAGCAGTCCTGCCCCGGGACAATAT. Its protein is CASSPAPGQY. The CDR3 in full is CASSPAPGQYEQYF. Variable domain in full (rest from reference TRBV19 and TRBJ2-7): GGIITQTPKFLIGQEGQKLTLKCQQNFNHDTMYWYRQDSGKGLRLIYYSITENDLQKGDLSEGYDASREKKSSFSLTVTSAQKNEMAVFLCASSPAPGQYEQYFGPGTRLTVL.

This clone was counted between two and nine times. A much larger clone differs from this one at a single base, so this may be a read error. Mouse names are used for the genes. The DNA ends 4 residues before the CDR3 does, and the rest of the CDR3 is filled in from the germline J gene. The same CDR3 also results from other DNA sequences found in this sample. The rearrangement joins TRBV13-1 to TRBJ2-1; weak D call: TRBD1 (5 bases). CDR1 is NSHNY, CDR2 SYGAGN, per germline. The V gene lost 5 bases and the J gene lost 3 bases, with 6 bases spanning the gap. This CDR3 has 12 amino acids. The CDR3 is CASRDIYAEQFF. The part of the CDR3 DNA that was read is TGTGCCAGCAGGGACATCTATGCT.

The sample holds a few counts of this clone. Gene names are mouse gene names. With the read ending 4 residues before the CDR3 end, the germline J gene is used to fill in that end. This chain links TRBV13-1 with TRBJ2-5; D remains ambiguous. The CDR3 has 13 residues. V was pared by 1 base and J by 3 bases, with 6 bases between. The germline V gene has CDR1 NSHNY and CDR2 SYGAGN. CDR3 residues: CASSDLWQDTQYF. CDR3 DNA, as far as it was read: TGTGCCAGCAGTGATCTCTGGCAAGAC.